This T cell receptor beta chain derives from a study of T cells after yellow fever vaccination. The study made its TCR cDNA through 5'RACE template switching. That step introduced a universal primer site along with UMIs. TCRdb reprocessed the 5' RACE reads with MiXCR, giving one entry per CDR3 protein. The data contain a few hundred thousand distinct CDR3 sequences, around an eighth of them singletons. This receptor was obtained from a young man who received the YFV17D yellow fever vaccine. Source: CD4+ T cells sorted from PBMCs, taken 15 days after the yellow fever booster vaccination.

The CDR3: CASSQDDFGQPQHF. The CDR3 DNA is TGTGCCAGCAGCCAAGATGATTTCGGTCAGCCCCAGCATTTT. The V and J genes are TRBV4-2 and TRBJ1-5; D unclear. The CDR3 sequence is 14 residues long. Trimming pared 0 bases from V and 6 bases from J, leaving 9 bases between. Germline values: CDR1 LGHNA, CDR2 YNFKEQ.